This passage covers 21 T cell receptor beta chains from one sample sequenced in a study of blood T cell repertoires in COVID-19. TCRdb keeps only in-frame clones here, not all; method: immunoSEQ multiplex PCR. This table has tens of thousands of clones, around 87% appearing once. Sample: peripheral blood. These receptors originate from a human donor in a cohort sampled during active COVID-19.

The gene calls are TRBV29-1 and TRBJ1-3; perhaps TRBD1 as D (6 bases). Between the trimmed V and J ends, which lost 3 bases and 4 bases, there was a span of 10 bases. Germline assignment: CDR1 SQVTM and CDR2 ANQGSEA. The CDR3 has 13 amino acids. This CDR3 is CSVDGRGGNTIYF. The CDR3 DNA is TGCAGCGTTGATGGCAGGGGAGGAAACACCATATATTTT.

The V and J genes are TRBV24-1 and TRBJ2-3; 9 nucleotides match TRBD2. The junction had 11 bases not matched to a gene; V was cut back by 3 bases and J by 5 bases. The germline V gene has CDR1 KGHDR and CDR2 SFDVKD. The length of the CDR3 is 17 residues. CDR3: CATSDSLSGRRGDTQYF. CDR3 in DNA: TGTGCCACCAGTGATAGCCTTAGCGGGAGAAGAGGAGATACGCAGTATTTT.

V and J are TRBV12-3 or TRBV12-4 and TRBJ1-5, with D possibly TRBD1 on 5 matching bases. Trimming cost V 6 bases and J 4 bases, with 10 bases left between them. The CDR3 runs 13 residues. Written as DNA, the CDR3 is TGTGCCAGCAGAACAGCAGGGAATCAGCCCCAGCATTTT. It translates to CASRTAGNQPQHF.

This clone was picked up one time. V usage is TRBV5-1 and J usage is TRBJ2-7; tentatively, D is TRBD2 (6 bases). Looked up from germline, CDR1 is SGHRS and CDR2 is YFSETQ. V was pared by 1 base and J by 0 bases, with 17 bases between. The CDR3 is made up of 17 amino acids. CDR3 sequence reads: CASSLPARGRVSYEQYF. The CDR3 DNA reads as TGCGCCAGCAGCTTGCCCGCGCGGGGCAGGGTCTCCTACGAGCAGTACTTC.

This clone was seen once. The chain is built from TRBV5-1 and TRBJ1-1, with TRBD1 matching 7 bases. The CDR3 length is 15 residues. The ends lost 0 bases at V and 1 base at J; junction bases unmatched: 3. Germline assignment: CDR1 SGHRS and CDR2 YFSETQ. The CDR3: CASSLGDRTNTEAFF. CDR3 nucleotide sequence: TGCGCCAGCAGCTTGGGGGACAGAACGAACACTGAAGCTTTCTTT.

The chain uses TRBV28 and TRBJ2-7, with 7 bases identical to TRBD1. Unmatched junction bases numbered 14, after V lost 8 bases and J lost 7 bases. The CDR3 runs to 14 residues. In germline, CDR1 is MDHEN, CDR2 SYDVKM. The CDR3 sequence: CASVDRVRTGEQYF. The CDR3 coding sequence is TGTGCCAGCGTAGACAGGGTCCGAACGGGTGAGCAGTACTTC.

As concerns this clone: The germline gene is not matched at one end of the junction; a read error may be the cause. The chain combines TRBV13 with TRBJ2-1; D is ambiguous. There are 12 residues in the CDR3. The germline V gene has CDR1 PRHDT and CDR2 FYEKMQ (reference sequence). The CDR3 nucleotides read TGTGCCAGCAGCCTAGGCACGGGTGAGCAGTTCTTC. It yields the protein CASSLGTGEQFF. Combining the CDR3 with reference TRBV13 and TRBJ2-1 gives the whole variable domain AAGVIQSPRHLIKEKRETATLKCYPIPRHDTVYWYQQGPGQDPQFLISFYEKMQSDKGSIPDRFSAQQFSDYHSELNMSSLELGDSALYFCASSLGTGEQFFGPGTRLTVL.

The CDR3 loop is CASSPRTSGRSSSGANVLTF. The CDR3, as DNA: TGTGCCAGCAGTCCTAGGACTAGCGGGAGGTCTTCATCTGGGGCCAACGTCCTGACTTTC. The J gene is TRBJ2-6, the V gene TRBV6-6, with 14 bases lining up with TRBD2. The J segment lost 1 base and the V segment lost 5 bases, leaving 10 bases of the junction unmatched. The CDR3 covers 20 residues. CDR1 and CDR2 from the germline V gene are MNHNY and SVGAGI (reference sequence).

This clone turned up a few times. This chain joins TRBV27 and TRBJ2-1; 10 positions agree with TRBD2. Germline V gene sequence: CDR1 MNHEY, CDR2 SMNVEV (reference sequence). J lost 12 bases, V lost 3 bases, and 14 bases had no gene match. The CDR3 has 16 residues. The CDR3 sequence: CASSFLSGRAFSVQFF. The DNA for the CDR3 is TGTGCCAGCAGTTTCCTAAGCGGGAGGGCCTTCTCGGTGCAGTTCTTC.

This clone has only one observation. This chain joins TRBV4-3 and TRBJ1-2; D is ambiguous. Germline CDR1 LGHNA, CDR2 YSLEER. Trimming shortened V by 4 bases and J by 4 bases, and 19 bases separated the two germline ends. The CDR3 is made up of 16 amino acids. CDR3 bases: TGCGCCAGCAGCCGAGAGCTTAGGAGGTCCTCCTATGGCTACACCTTC. Its protein is CASSRELRRSSYGYTF.

The chain couples TRBV28 to TRBJ2-1; D perhaps matches TRBD2 (5 bases). The V end was cut by 7 bases, the J end by 3 bases, with 13 bases between. In germline, CDR1 is MDHEN, CDR2 SYDVKM. There are 14 residues in the CDR3. The CDR3 spells CASTQKAGYNEQFF. DNA of the CDR3: TGTGCCAGCACGCAAAAGGCGGGCTACAATGAGCAGTTCTTC. The whole variable domain, remainder taken from reference TRBV28 and TRBJ2-1, is DVKVTQSSRYLVKRTGEKVFLECVQDMDHENMFWYRQDPGLGLRLIYFSYDVKMKEKGDIPEGYSVSREKKERFSLILESASTNQTSMYLCASTQKAGYNEQFFGPGTRLTVL.

The CDR3 is CASSYGSGTLYNEQFF. The CDR3 DNA reads as TGTGCCAGCAGTTACGGTAGCGGGACCTTGTACAATGAGCAGTTCTTC. The rearrangement links TRBV6-6 to TRBJ2-1, with TRBD2 identical over 8 bases. The CDR3 totals 16 residues. CDR1 is MNHNY, CDR2 SVGAGI, per germline (reference sequence). The J segment lost 4 bases and the V segment lost 2 bases, leaving 7 bases of the junction unmatched.

The J gene is TRBJ2-2, the V gene TRBV30; TRBD1 agrees at 7 bases. V shed 0 bases and J 4 bases; nucleotides not matched to a gene: 2. Germline lookup yields CDR1 GTSNPN and CDR2 SVGIG (reference sequence). The CDR3 is 14 amino acids. CDR3 DNA: TGTGCCTGGAGTGTAGGACAGGCCACCGGGGAGCTGTTTTTT. Translation: CAWSVGQATGELFF.

The V call is TRBV6-5, the J call TRBJ2-1; TRBD1 agrees at 9 bases. The germline CDR1 and CDR2 sequences are MNHEY and SVGAGI. V shed 8 bases and J 6 bases; nucleotides not matched to a gene: 2. The CDR3 has 12 amino acids. Here the CDR3 DNA reads TGTGCCAGCGGGACAGGGCCCAATGAGCAGTTCTTC. Translating it yields CASGTGPNEQFF.

The chain uses TRBV7-9 and TRBJ2-4; 8 bases are shared with TRBD2. The trim removed 3 bases at V and 9 bases at J, leaving 4 bases unmatched. The CDR3 consists of 13 residues. Germline V lookup: CDR1 SEHNR, CDR2 FQNEAQ (reference sequence). The CDR3 DNA sequence: TGTGCCAGCAGCTTGGGGACTAGTTCCATTCAGTACTTC. Translating gives CASSLGTSSIQYF.

The chain carries TRBV19 and TRBJ2-7; 9 bases align to TRBD2. Unmatched junction bases numbered 10, after V lost 4 bases and J lost 6 bases. Germline V gene data show CDR1 as LNHDA and CDR2 as SQIVND (reference sequence). The CDR3 covers 15 residues. The CDR3 region is CASSTGLAGRGEQYF. DNA for the CDR3: TGTGCCAGTAGTACGGGACTAGCCGGAAGGGGCGAGCAGTACTTC.

The genes are TRBV15 and TRBJ2-7; TRBD2 agrees at 13 bases. The germline CDR1 and CDR2 sequences are LNHNV and YYDKDF (reference sequence). Trimming cost V 1 base and J 6 bases; bases outside gene matches: 3. This CDR3 has 15 residues. Here the CDR3 DNA reads TGTGCCACCAGCAGAGGACTAGCGGGAGGACTCGAGCAGTACTTC. Its translation: CATSRGLAGGLEQYF.

This chain connects TRBV27 to TRBJ1-3, with D hard to call. The V gene lost 6 bases and the J gene lost 0 bases, with 6 bases spanning the gap. The CDR3 is 13 amino acids. Germline loops: CDR1 MNHEY, CDR2 SMNVEV (reference sequence). The CDR3 sequence: CASRPNSGNTIYF. CDR3 DNA: TGTGCCAGCAGACCTAACTCTGGAAACACCATATATTTT.

For the CDR3, the DNA is TGCAGCGTTAGTGGACAGGGGGCTACCTACGAGCAGTACTTC. This codes for CSVSGQGATYEQYF. The chain has TRBV29-1 and TRBJ2-7, with 11 bases lining up with TRBD1. The germline V gene encodes CDR1 SQVTM and CDR2 ANQGSEA. J was trimmed by 2 bases and V by 5 bases; bases with no gene match: 5. The CDR3 sequence is 14 residues long.

The chain links TRBV7-2 to TRBJ1-6, with unresolved D. Between the trimmed V and J ends, which lost 6 bases and 0 bases, there was a span of 9 bases. This CDR3 has 15 residues. Germline CDR1 is SGHTA and CDR2 is FQGNSA. CDR3 DNA sequence: TGTGCCAGCAGTAAACAGAGCTCCTATAATTCACCCCTCCACTTT. Amino acid sequence: CASSKQSSYNSPLHF.

The chain links TRBV28 to TRBJ2-3; 7 bases match TRBD2. V was clipped by 4 bases and J by 1 base; unmatched bases: 5. CDR3 length: 15 residues. Germline values: CDR1 MDHEN, CDR2 SYDVKM. The CDR3 is CASSSWGGGTDTQYF. CDR3 coding DNA: TGTGCCAGCAGTTCCTGGGGGGGAGGCACAGATACGCAGTATTTT.